The 12 T cell receptor beta chains given below trace back to one sample, sequenced in a study of PD-1 blockade in classical Hodgkin lymphoma (dated by TCRdb to about 2020). Library preparation employed the immunoSEQ multiplex PCR assay. TCRdb provides this immuneACCESS table in a form limited to in-frame rearrangements. Some clones are lacking; in checked studies, under half of them reflect an unresolved V gene, and why the rest are absent is not known. This sample comprises 13,000 to 15,000 clones, around four fifths of them detected only once. Clones ranked in the top ten supply 20% to 25% of the sample. This specimen's time point label, interpreted: cycle 1 day 1 (C1D1), immediately before nivolumab initiation. Relapse after autologous stem cell transplantation had occurred in all trial patients, and cohorts A, B and C were distinguished by prior brentuximab vedotin exposure. This sample comprised peripheral blood mononuclear cells (PBMCs), obtained at baseline. These receptor sequences come from a human donor with classical Hodgkin lymphoma.

The V and J genes are TRBV6-6 and TRBJ1-6; 7 bases agree with TRBD1. The CDR3 totals 16 residues. Germline CDR1 is MNHNY and CDR2 is SVGAGI (reference sequence). With 2 bases clipped from V and 7 bases from J, the junction kept 8 bases outside the gene matches. The CDR3 reads CASSYRTGSGNSPLHF. CDR3 in DNA: TGTGCCAGCAGTTACCGGACAGGTTCGGGGAATTCACCCCTCCACTTT.

This sequence joins TRBV19 and TRBJ2-1; 10 bases match TRBD1. V dropped 4 bases and J dropped 4; count of bases not matched to a gene: 10. The V gene's germline CDR1 is LNHDA and CDR2 SQIVND (reference sequence). This CDR3 has 17 amino acids. CDR3 coding DNA: TGTGCCAGTAGTAGAAAGGGGACAGGGGCGGAGTACAATGAGCAGTTCTTC. It codes for CASSRKGTGAEYNEQFF. The complete variable domain, with remaining parts taken from reference TRBV19 and TRBJ2-1, reads DGGITQSPKYLFRKEGQNVTLSCEQNLNHDAMYWYRQDPGQGLRLIYYSQIVNDFQKGDIAEGYSVSREKKESFPLTVTSAQKNPTAFYLCASSRKGTGAEYNEQFFGPGTRLTVL.

The V and J genes are TRBV5-6 and TRBJ2-7; 7 nucleotides align to TRBD1. CDR1 SGHDT and CDR2 YYEEEE come from the germline V gene. This CDR3 spans 14 amino acids. V shed 2 bases and J 4 bases; nucleotides not matched to a gene: 6. The CDR3 coding sequence is TGTGCCAGCAGCTTCTTGACAGGGTCTTACGAGCAGTACTTC. Translated, it gives CASSFLTGSYEQYF.

The V call is TRBV7-2, the J call TRBJ2-3; D is uncertain. Germline assignment: CDR1 SGHTA and CDR2 FQGNSA. V was shortened by 1 base and J by 4 bases, with 6 bases between the two germline ends. The CDR3 is made up of 13 amino acids. The CDR3 sequence: CASSLVRSDTQYF. For the CDR3, the DNA is TGTGCCAGCAGCTTAGTCCGGTCAGATACGCAGTATTTT.

This sequence joins TRBV29-1 and TRBJ1-3; perhaps TRBD1 as D (5 bases). V was shortened by 6 bases and J by 4 bases, with 19 bases between the two germline ends. Per germline, CDR1 SQVTM and CDR2 ANQGSEA. The CDR3 consists of 15 residues. The CDR3 DNA is TGCAGCGTCGAGGCCCCGACAGTGGTGGGAAACACCATATATTTT. Its protein is CSVEAPTVVGNTIYF.

V gene TRBV5-4 combines with J gene TRBJ1-4; D is possibly TRBD1 (6 bases). V lost 3 bases and J lost 3, with 18 bases in between. Germline V lookup: CDR1 SGHNT, CDR2 YYREEE (reference sequence). The CDR3 is made up of 17 amino acids. The DNA for the CDR3 is TGTGCCAGCAGCTCATCCGGGACAACCGTTCCTAATGAAAAACTGTTTTTT. Translating gives CASSSSGTTVPNEKLFF.

This clone was counted a few times. The V and J genes are TRBV10-3 and TRBJ1-2; unclear D gene. In germline, CDR1 is ENHRY, CDR2 SYGVKD. Trimming pared 0 bases from V and 2 bases from J, leaving 10 bases between. The CDR3 runs to 15 residues. The CDR3 DNA reads as TGTGCCATCAGTGAGTCGGGCGGACGGAACTATGGCTACACCTTC. Residues: CAISESGGRNYGYTF.

V and J are TRBV11-2 and TRBJ2-7, with D tentatively TRBD1 (5 bases). V lost 1 base to trimming and J lost 0 bases, with 10 bases between them. This CDR3 comprises 15 residues. Germline-derived CDR1 and CDR2 are SGHAT and FQNNGV. The CDR3 region has the DNA TGTGCCAGCAGCTTAGCCCACAGGAGCTCCTACGAGCAGTACTTC. It specifies CASSLAHRSSYEQYF.

This clone was found a few times. This chain joins TRBV5-6 and TRBJ2-6; 7 nucleotides match TRBD1. Germline V gives CDR1 SGHDT, CDR2 YYEEEE. The CDR3 contains 15 residues. Trimming cost V 6 bases and J 0 bases; bases outside gene matches: 3. This chain's CDR3 is CASIQGSSGANVLTF. The DNA for the CDR3 is TGTGCCAGCATACAGGGGAGCTCTGGGGCCAACGTCCTGACTTTC.

A few counts support this clone. The chain joins TRBV10-3 to TRBJ1-4; 9 bases are shared with TRBD1. The CDR3 is 19 amino acids. The germline V gene encodes CDR1 ENHRY and CDR2 SYGVKD. The J segment lost 2 bases and the V segment lost 5 bases, leaving 15 bases of the junction unmatched. The DNA of the CDR3 is TGTGCCATCAGTCCATACCCCGGGACAGGGAGTCCCACTAATGAAAAACTGTTTTTT. It codes for CAISPYPGTGSPTNEKLFF.

The chain joins TRBV19 to TRBJ1-2; no definite D call. This CDR3 contains 13 residues. The V gene lost 7 bases and the J gene lost 7 bases, with 16 bases spanning the gap. Germline lookup yields CDR1 LNHDA and CDR2 SQIVND (reference sequence). The CDR3 reads CASKERGPAGYTF. In DNA, the CDR3 is TGTGCCAGTAAGGAGCGGGGTCCGGCTGGCTACACCTTC.

V and J are TRBV4-2 and TRBJ2-5; 9 nucleotides agree with TRBD2. CDR1 and CDR2 (germline): LGHNA, YNFKEQ. The V segment lost 2 bases and the J segment 5 bases; nucleotides outside the gene matches: 3. This CDR3 region has 14 residues. The CDR3 is CASSQTSGRETQYF. CDR3 nucleotide sequence: TGTGCCAGCAGCCAAACTAGCGGGCGGGAGACCCAGTACTTC.